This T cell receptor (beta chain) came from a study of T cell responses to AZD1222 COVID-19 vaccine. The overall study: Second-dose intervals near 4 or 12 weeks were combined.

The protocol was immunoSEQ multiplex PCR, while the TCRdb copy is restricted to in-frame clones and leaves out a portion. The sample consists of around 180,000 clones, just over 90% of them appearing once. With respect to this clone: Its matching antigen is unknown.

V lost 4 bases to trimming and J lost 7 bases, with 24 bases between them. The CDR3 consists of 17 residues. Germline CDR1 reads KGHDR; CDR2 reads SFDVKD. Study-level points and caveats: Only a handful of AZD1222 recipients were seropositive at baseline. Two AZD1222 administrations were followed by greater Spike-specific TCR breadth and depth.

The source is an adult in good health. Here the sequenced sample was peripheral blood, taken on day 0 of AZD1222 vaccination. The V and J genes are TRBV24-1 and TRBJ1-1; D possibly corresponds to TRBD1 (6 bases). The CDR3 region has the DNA TGTGCCACCAGTGACCCGCTGGACAGCCGCCACTCCGTTGAAGCTTTCTTT. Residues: CATSDPLDSRHSVEAFF.